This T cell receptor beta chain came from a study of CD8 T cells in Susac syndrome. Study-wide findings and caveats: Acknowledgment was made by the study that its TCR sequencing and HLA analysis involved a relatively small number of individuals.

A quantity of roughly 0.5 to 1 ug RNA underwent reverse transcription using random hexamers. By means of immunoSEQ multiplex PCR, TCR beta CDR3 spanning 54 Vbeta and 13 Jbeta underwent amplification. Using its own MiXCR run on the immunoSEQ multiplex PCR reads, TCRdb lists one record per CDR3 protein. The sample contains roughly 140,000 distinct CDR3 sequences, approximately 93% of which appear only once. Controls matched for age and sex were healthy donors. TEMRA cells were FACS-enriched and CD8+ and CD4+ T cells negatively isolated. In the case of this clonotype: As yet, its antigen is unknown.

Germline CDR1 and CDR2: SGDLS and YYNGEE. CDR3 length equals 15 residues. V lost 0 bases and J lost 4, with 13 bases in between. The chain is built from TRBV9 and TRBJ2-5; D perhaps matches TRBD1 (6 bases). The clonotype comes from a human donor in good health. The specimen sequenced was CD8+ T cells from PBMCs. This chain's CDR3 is CASSVGKTGGETQYF. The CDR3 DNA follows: TGTGCCAGCAGCGTAGGCAAGACAGGTGGAGAGACCCAGTACTTC.